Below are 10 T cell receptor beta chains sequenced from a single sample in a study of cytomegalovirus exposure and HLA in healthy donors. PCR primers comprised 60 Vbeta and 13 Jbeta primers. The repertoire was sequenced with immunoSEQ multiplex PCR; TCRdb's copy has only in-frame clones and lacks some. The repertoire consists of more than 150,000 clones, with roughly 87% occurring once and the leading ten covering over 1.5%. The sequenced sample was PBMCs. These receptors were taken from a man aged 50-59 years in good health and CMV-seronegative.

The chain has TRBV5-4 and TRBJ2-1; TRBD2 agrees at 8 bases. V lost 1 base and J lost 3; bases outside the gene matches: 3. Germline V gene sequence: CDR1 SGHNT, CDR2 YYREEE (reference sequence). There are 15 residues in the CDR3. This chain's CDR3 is CASSLTSGVYNEQFF. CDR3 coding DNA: TGTGCCAGCAGCTTGACTAGCGGAGTCTACAATGAGCAGTTCTTC.

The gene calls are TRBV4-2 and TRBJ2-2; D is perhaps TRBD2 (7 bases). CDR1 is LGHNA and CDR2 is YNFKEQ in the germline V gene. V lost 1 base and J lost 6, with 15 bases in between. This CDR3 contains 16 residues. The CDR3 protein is CASSQVKGGAPGELFF. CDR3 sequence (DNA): TGTGCCAGCAGCCAAGTTAAGGGGGGGGCCCCCGGGGAGCTGTTTTTT.

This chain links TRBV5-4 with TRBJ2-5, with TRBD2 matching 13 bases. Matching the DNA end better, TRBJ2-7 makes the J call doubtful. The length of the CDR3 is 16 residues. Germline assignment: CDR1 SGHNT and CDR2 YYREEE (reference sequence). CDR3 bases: TGTGCCAGCAGCTCTCCGGGACTAGCGGGAAGATACGAGCAGTACTTC. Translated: CASSSPGLAGRYEQYF.

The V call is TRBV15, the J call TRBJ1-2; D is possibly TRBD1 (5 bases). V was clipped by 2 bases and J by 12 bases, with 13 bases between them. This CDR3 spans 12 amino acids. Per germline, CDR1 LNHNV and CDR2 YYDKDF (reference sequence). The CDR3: CATSRSRVGNTF. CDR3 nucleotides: TGTGCCACCAGCAGAAGCAGGGTGGGGAACACCTTC.

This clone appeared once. This CDR3 reads CASSVVPDSGEQYF. CDR3 nucleotide sequence: TGTGCCAGCAGCGTAGTCCCGGACTCGGGGGAGCAGTACTTC. V and J are TRBV9 and TRBJ2-7; tentative D call: TRBD2 (5 bases). Germline V gene sequence: CDR1 SGDLS, CDR2 YYNGEE. This CDR3 contains 14 residues. Trimming removed 0 bases from V and 7 bases from J, with 14 bases in between.

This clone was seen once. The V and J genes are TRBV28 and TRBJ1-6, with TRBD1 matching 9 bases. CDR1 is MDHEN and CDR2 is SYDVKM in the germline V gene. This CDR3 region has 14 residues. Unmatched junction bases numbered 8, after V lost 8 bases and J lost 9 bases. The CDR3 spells CASVTGQGASPLHF. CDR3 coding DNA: TGTGCCAGCGTAACGGGACAGGGTGCTTCACCCCTCCACTTT.

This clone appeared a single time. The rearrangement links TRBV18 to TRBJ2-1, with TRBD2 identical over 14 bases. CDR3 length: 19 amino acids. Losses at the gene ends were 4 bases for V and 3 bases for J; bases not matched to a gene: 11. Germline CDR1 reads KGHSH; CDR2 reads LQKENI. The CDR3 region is CASSRGTSGRRGVYNEQFF. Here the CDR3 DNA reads TGTGCCAGCTCACGCGGGACTAGCGGGAGAAGGGGGGTCTACAATGAGCAGTTCTTC.

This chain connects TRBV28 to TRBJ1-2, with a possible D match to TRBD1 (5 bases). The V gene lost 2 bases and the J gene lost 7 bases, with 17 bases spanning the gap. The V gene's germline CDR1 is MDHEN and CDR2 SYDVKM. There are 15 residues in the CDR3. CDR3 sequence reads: CASSLVGGGQVGYTF. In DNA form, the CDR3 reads TGTGCCAGCAGTTTAGTGGGGGGAGGCCAGGTTGGCTACACCTTC.

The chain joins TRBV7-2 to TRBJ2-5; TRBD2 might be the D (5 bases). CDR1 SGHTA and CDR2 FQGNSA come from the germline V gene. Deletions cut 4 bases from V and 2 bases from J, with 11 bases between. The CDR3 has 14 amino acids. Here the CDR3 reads CASSSSRTQETQYF. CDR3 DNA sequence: TGTGCCAGCAGCTCATCCCGGACTCAAGAGACCCAGTACTTC.

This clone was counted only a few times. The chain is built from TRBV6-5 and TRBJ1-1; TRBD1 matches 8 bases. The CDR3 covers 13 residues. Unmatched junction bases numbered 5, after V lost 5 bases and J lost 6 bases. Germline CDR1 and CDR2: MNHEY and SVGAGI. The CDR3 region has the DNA TGTGCCAGCAGTCGAGACAGGGGCGCTGAAGCTTTCTTT. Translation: CASSRDRGAEAFF.